One and the same sample provided the 21 T cell receptor beta chains below, sequenced in a study of blood T cell repertoires in COVID-19 (dated by TCRdb to between 2020 and 2021). The library was built by means of the immunoSEQ multiplex PCR assay. Imported from immuneACCESS, the table was reduced by TCRdb to in-frame sequences with V and J called. These copies leave out some clones; in studies compared against another copy, an unresolved V gene accounts for under half, and the cause of the remainder is not known. In all, the sample holds about 240,000 clones, and 70% to 85% of those were seen once. The ten top clones hold roughly 10% of the sample. Sequencing used peripheral blood. These receptors were obtained from a woman aged 80 or over with acute or convalescent COVID-19.

The gene calls are TRBV6-5 and TRBJ2-7; possibly TRBD1 for D (8 bases). The V end was cut by 6 bases, the J end by 1 base, with 16 bases between. CDR1 and CDR2 from the germline V gene are MNHEY and SVGAGI. This CDR3 spans 15 amino acids. The CDR3, as DNA: TGTGCCAGCAGACCACTACAGGGGGGGTCCTACGAGCAGTACTTC. This gives the protein CASRPLQGGSYEQYF.

The chain employs TRBV5-5 and TRBJ2-5, with a tentative D call TRBD2 (5 bases). The V gene lost 4 bases and the J gene lost 5 bases, with 12 bases spanning the gap. In germline, CDR1 is SGHKS, CDR2 YYEKEE (reference sequence). The CDR3 extends over 13 amino acids. As DNA, the CDR3 is TGTGCCAGCAGCGTCAATGAGCGGGAGACCCAGTACTTC. This gives the protein CASSVNERETQYF.

This rearrangement joins TRBV18 to TRBJ1-5, with a possible D match to TRBD1 (6 bases). The CDR3 is 15 amino acids. The germline V gene encodes CDR1 KGHSH and CDR2 LQKENI. Trimming took 6 bases from V and 0 from J, leaving 12 bases between them. The CDR3, as DNA: TGTGCCAGCTCGGAGCAGGGGTTTAGCAATCAGCCCCAGCATTTT. It codes for CASSEQGFSNQPQHF.

J is TRBJ1-1 and V is TRBV3-1 (or the pseudogene TRBV3-2), with D unresolved. Germline CDR1 is LGHDT and CDR2 is YNNKEL (reference sequence). This CDR3 is 15 amino acids long. V was pared by 4 bases and J by 1 base, with 13 bases between. CDR3: CASSPQFGSNTEAFF. For the CDR3, the DNA is TGTGCCAGCAGCCCCCAATTCGGGTCGAACACTGAAGCTTTCTTT.

The V gene is TRBV5-1, the J gene TRBJ1-2; D call uncertain. The germline gives CDR1 SGHRS, CDR2 YFSETQ. Between the trimmed V and J ends, which lost 0 bases and 7 bases, there was a span of 25 bases. This CDR3 has 18 residues. CDR3 bases: TGCGCCAGCAGCTTGGCCGGGTTGTTCCTGCGGGCTAGGCTTGGCTACACCTTC. This gives the protein CASSLAGLFLRARLGYTF.

In its sample, this clone was seen a few times. J is TRBJ2-2 and V is TRBV19; 10 bases line up with TRBD1. Trimming at V came to 4 bases and at J to 9 bases, leaving 11 bases not matched to a gene. This CDR3 is built from 16 residues. Germline V CDR1 and CDR2: LNHDA, SQIVND (reference sequence). CDR3 amino acids: CASSTTGTGEKRELFF. The CDR3, as DNA: TGTGCCAGTAGTACAACCGGGACAGGGGAGAAACGGGAGCTGTTTTTT.

V is TRBV19 and J is TRBJ1-1, with D maybe TRBD1 (5 bases). The CDR3 loop spans 14 amino acids. Germline loops: CDR1 LNHDA, CDR2 SQIVND (reference sequence). Trimming took off 7 bases at V and 4 bases at J, with 16 bases between the two ends. The CDR3 DNA reads as TGTGCCAGTACTTCGAGGGGAGGGCGCACTGAAGCTTTCTTT. Translated, it gives CASTSRGGRTEAFF.

Here the CDR3 reads CASSSQRDIQNIQYF. For the CDR3, the DNA is TGTGCCAGCAGTTCTCAGCGGGACATCCAAAACATTCAGTACTTC. This chain uses TRBV28 with TRBJ2-4; D might be TRBD2 (7 bases). CDR1 is MDHEN and CDR2 is SYDVKM in the germline V gene. V lost 4 bases, J lost 5 bases, and 15 bases lay in between. The CDR3 covers 15 residues.

This clone was found once. The rearrangement uses TRBV12-3 or TRBV12-4 and TRBJ2-7; possible D gene TRBD1, 5 bases. Trimming cost V 3 bases and J 4 bases, with 10 bases left between them. The CDR3 consists of 13 residues. The CDR3 loop is CASSFSRAYEQYF. CDR3 in DNA: TGTGCCAGCAGTTTCTCCAGGGCTTACGAGCAGTACTTC.

The chain is built from TRBV24-1 and TRBJ2-5, with D possibly being TRBD2 (5 bases). The germline V and J ends were trimmed by 7 bases and 4 bases, with 15 bases remaining between them. Germline CDR1 is KGHDR and CDR2 is SFDVKD. The CDR3 covers 14 residues. In DNA, the CDR3 is TGTGCCACCAGCGAGGGAGACCGAGGAGAGACCCAGTACTTC. This sequence encodes CATSEGDRGETQYF.

The V call is TRBV5-1, the J call TRBJ1-1, with 7 bases fitting TRBD1. CDR3 length equals 15 residues. The germline gives CDR1 SGHRS, CDR2 YFSETQ. After removal of 4 bases from V and 8 bases from J, the junction contained 14 bases not matched to a gene. The DNA for the CDR3 is TGCGCCAGCAGCCCCAGACAGGGCTCGGTCCCCGAAGCTTTCTTT. It specifies CASSPRQGSVPEAFF.

J is TRBJ2-1 and V is TRBV5-1; 9 nucleotides match TRBD2. The CDR3 runs to 17 residues. Trimming cost V 1 base and J 2 bases; bases outside gene matches: 7. Germline V CDR1 and CDR2: SGHRS, YFSETQ. CDR3 bases: TGCGCCAGCAGCTTGAATAGCGGGGGTTCCACCTACAATGAGCAGTTCTTC. Amino acid sequence: CASSLNSGGSTYNEQFF.

The rearrangement uses TRBV18 and TRBJ1-1; 8 bases match TRBD1. Trimming at V came to 3 bases and at J to 0 bases, leaving 6 bases not matched to a gene. This CDR3 is built from 16 residues. Looked up from germline, CDR1 is KGHSH and CDR2 is LQKENI. CDR3 nucleotide sequence: TGTGCCAGCTCACCTCGACAGGGGTCCATGAACACTGAAGCTTTCTTT. It encodes CASSPRQGSMNTEAFF. The entire variable domain, with the rest obtained from reference TRBV18 and TRBJ1-1, is as follows: NAGVMQNPRHLVRRRGQEARLRCSPMKGHSHVYWYRQLPEEGLKFMVYLQKENIIDESGMPKERFSAEFPKEGPSILRIQQVVRGDSAAYFCASSPRQGSMNTEAFFGQGTRLTVV.

J is TRBJ2-1 and V is TRBV11-2, with 10 nucleotides matching TRBD2. From germline, CDR1 is SGHAT and CDR2 FQNNGV. The CDR3 is 15 amino acids. Germline trimming cut 3 bases from V and 7 bases from J; bases unmatched to any gene: 6. This chain's CDR3 is CASSLERGGRNEQFF. The CDR3 DNA sequence: TGTGCCAGCAGCTTGGAGCGGGGGGGCAGGAATGAGCAGTTCTTC.

The V call is TRBV2, the J call TRBJ2-5, with 10 bases identical to TRBD1. Looked up from germline, CDR1 is SNHLY and CDR2 is FYNNEI. CDR3 length: 17 residues. V dropped 6 bases and J dropped 3; count of bases not matched to a gene: 13. The CDR3 nucleotides read TGTGCCAGCAGCCCCCATTTTCGGACAGGGGGAAAAGAGACCCAGTACTTC. The encoded protein is CASSPHFRTGGKETQYF. The full variable domain, completed using reference TRBV2 and TRBJ2-5, is EPEVTQTPSHQVTQMGQEVILRCVPISNHLYFYWYRQILGQKVEFLVSFYNNEISEKSEIFDDQFSVERPDGSNFTLKIRSTKLEDSAMYFCASSPHFRTGGKETQYFGPGTRLLVL.

The chain employs TRBV9 and TRBJ2-1, with 8 bases identical to TRBD2. Looked up from germline, CDR1 is SGDLS and CDR2 is YYNGEE. The CDR3 is 19 residues long. V shed 0 bases, J shed 7 bases, and the junction held 18 bases outside the gene matches. The CDR3 DNA follows: TGTGCCAGCAGCGTAGCTACCTTTTCAGCCGGGGGGGCCGTTAATGAGCAGTTCTTC. It specifies CASSVATFSAGGAVNEQFF.

A single count supports this clone. The chain employs TRBV3-1 (or the pseudogene TRBV3-2) and TRBJ1-6; D remains ambiguous. Germline CDR1 is LGHDT and CDR2 is YNNKEL (reference sequence). There are 13 residues in the CDR3. Trimming took off 4 bases at V and 7 bases at J, with 8 bases between the two ends. CDR3 sequence (DNA): TGTGCCAGCAGCCGCGATAGAAATTCACCCCTCCACTTT. It translates to CASSRDRNSPLHF.

The V call is TRBV2, the J call TRBJ1-2; D is ambiguous. The CDR3 loop spans 14 amino acids. The V gene lost 3 bases and the J gene lost 4 bases, with 12 bases spanning the gap. Germline-derived CDR1 and CDR2 are SNHLY and FYNNEI. CDR3 loop: CASSDPGFGYGYTF. CDR3 bases: TGTGCCAGCAGTGATCCCGGGTTTGGCTATGGCTACACCTTC.

CDR3 residues: CASSLGAVSNNEQFF. CDR3 in DNA: TGTGCCAGCAGCTTGGGTGCGGTTTCTAACAATGAGCAGTTCTTC. The genes are TRBV5-4 and TRBJ2-1; D is undetermined. The V and J ends lost 0 bases and 5 bases respectively, with 12 bases between them. This CDR3 comprises 15 residues. Germline lookup yields CDR1 SGHNT and CDR2 YYREEE (reference sequence).

The chain links TRBV28 to TRBJ2-5; 9 bases agree with TRBD2. CDR3 size: 16 residues. The V gene end was trimmed by 2 bases and the J gene end by 4 bases; junction bases not matched to a gene: 8. The germline V gene has CDR1 MDHEN and CDR2 SYDVKM. This chain's CDR3 is CASSLPLAGGRETQYF. The CDR3 region has the DNA TGTGCCAGCAGTTTACCACTGGCGGGGGGGCGAGAGACCCAGTACTTC.

The chain has TRBV5-1 and TRBJ2-1; 12 bases align to TRBD2. This CDR3 has 15 residues. Germline V gene data show CDR1 as SGHRS and CDR2 as YFSETQ. Trimming removed 2 bases from V and 7 bases from J; junction bases left unmatched: 4. This chain's CDR3 is CASSFLAGGPNEQFF. DNA of the CDR3: TGCGCCAGCAGCTTCCTAGCGGGGGGGCCTAATGAGCAGTTCTTC.